In this sample, the clone carrying this TCR beta chain turned up many times. Its antigen is currently unknown. At least 3 on the Clinical Activity Score was recorded for ophthalmopathy patients, who also had NOSPECS grade at least 4 and duration under 3 months. Diagnosis relied on clinical symptoms, serum thyroxine and TRAb, thyroid ultrasound and orbital computed tomography. With 7 bases removed from V and 1 base from J, the gap between germline ends came to 13 bases. CDR3 length equals 13 residues. The V gene's germline CDR1 is SQVTM and CDR2 ANQGSEA. This entry is derived from a study of T cells in Graves' hyperthyroidism and ophthalmopathy. Study findings and constraints: Ophthalmopathy was model-predicted a median around 6.1 months pre-onset. Through a model of 13 V-J features, ophthalmopathy was separated from stable hyperthyroidism.

Researchers took RNA transcripts and amplified the TCR beta CDR3 regions from them. An initial round of RT-PCR targeting the TCR CDR3 relied on the HTBI primer set. TCRdb re-called the multiplex PCR reads through MiXCR, storing one row per CDR3 protein. The sample gives more than 350,000 distinct CDR3 sequences, around 15% of which show up once; approximately 20% is in the top ten. Sequencing was performed on blood. The chain employs TRBV29-1 and TRBJ1-1, with D tentatively TRBD1 (5 bases). The clonotype comes from a woman aged 60 to 75 with Graves' ophthalmopathy. The CDR3 is CSADRGPNTEAFF. CDR3 bases: TGCAGCGCTGATCGGGGACCGAACACTGAAGCTTTCTTT.